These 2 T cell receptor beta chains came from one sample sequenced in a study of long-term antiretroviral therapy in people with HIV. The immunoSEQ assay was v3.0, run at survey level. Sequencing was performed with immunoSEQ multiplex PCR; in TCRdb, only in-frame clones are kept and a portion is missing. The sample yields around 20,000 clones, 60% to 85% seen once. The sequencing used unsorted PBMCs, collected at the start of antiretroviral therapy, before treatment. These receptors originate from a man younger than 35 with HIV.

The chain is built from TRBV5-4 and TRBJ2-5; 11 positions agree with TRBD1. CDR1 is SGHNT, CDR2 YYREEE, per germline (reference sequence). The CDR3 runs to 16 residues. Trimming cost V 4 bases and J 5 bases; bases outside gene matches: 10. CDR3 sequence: CASSARDRGSPETQYF. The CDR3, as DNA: TGTGCCAGCAGCGCGCGGGACAGGGGGTCCCCTGAGACCCAGTACTTC.

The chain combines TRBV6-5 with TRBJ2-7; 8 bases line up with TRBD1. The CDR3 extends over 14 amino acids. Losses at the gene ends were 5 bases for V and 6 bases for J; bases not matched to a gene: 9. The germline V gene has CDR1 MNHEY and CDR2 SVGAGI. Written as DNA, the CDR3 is TGTGCCAGCAGTACGACAGGGGTTGTCTCCGAGCAGTACTTC. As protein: CASSTTGVVSEQYF.